This TCR beta chain comes out of a study of blood T cell repertoires in COVID-19. The wider study: Samples of COVID-19 (acute and convalescent) were obtained from the United States, Italy and Spain. The cDNA or gDNA used as material had been derived from T cells, B-cell-depleted T cells, or PBMCs.

Clones were read by immunoSEQ multiplex PCR, and TCRdb kept only the in-frame ones, dropping some. The sample lists 300,000 to 400,000 clones, around 87% occurring once. A Seattle source enrolled patients during active infection and followed them longitudinally. V lost 4 bases and J 5 bases, leaving 12 bases between the germline ends. Per the germline V gene, CDR1 is LGHDT and CDR2 is YNNKEL (reference sequence). This CDR3 is 14 amino acids long. The chain has TRBV3-1 (or the pseudogene TRBV3-2) and TRBJ1-5; TRBD1 is a possible D gene (5 bases). The receptor was isolated from a woman in her sixties with COVID-19, enrolled during active disease. Sample: peripheral blood. CDR3 residues: CASSLGLPDQPQHF. The CDR3 DNA sequence: TGTGCCAGCAGCCTGGGACTTCCGGATCAGCCCCAGCATTTT.